A single sample gave rise to the 28 T cell receptor beta chains below, sequenced in a study of cytotoxic CD8 clonotypes in ibrutinib-treated CLL. Only in-frame clones appear in the TCRdb table, and some are missing; sequencing was by immunoSEQ multiplex PCR. Of tens of thousands of clones in the sample, approximately 50% were seen once. Sequenced here: PBMCs, sampled after 12 months of ibrutinib treatment. The receptor source for this set is a human donor with chronic lymphocytic leukemia.

This clone has only a few counts. The chain recombines TRBV10-3 with TRBJ1-5, with 8 bases aligning to TRBD1. Germline V CDR1 and CDR2: ENHRY, SYGVKD. CDR3 size: 13 residues. V lost 10 bases, J lost 3 bases, and 5 bases stayed unmatched. The CDR3, as DNA: TGTGCCACCGGGACAGGCAACAATCAGCCCCAGCATTTT. It specifies CATGTGNNQPQHF.

This clone was counted between two and nine times. The chain has TRBV4-2 and TRBJ2-2, with 14 bases identical to TRBD2. Trimming cost V 5 bases and J 7 bases; bases outside gene matches: 9. CDR1 and CDR2 from the germline V gene are LGHNA and YNFKEQ. CDR3 length: 17 residues. This chain's CDR3 is CASSYETSGRAYGELFF. CDR3 nucleotide sequence: TGTGCCAGCAGCTACGAGACTAGCGGGAGGGCCTACGGGGAGCTGTTTTTT.

This sequence joins TRBV5-4 and TRBJ2-3; 12 nucleotides line up with TRBD2. The CDR3 is 16 residues long. V lost 0 bases to trimming and J lost 3 bases; unmatched junction nucleotides: 2. In germline, CDR1 is SGHNT, CDR2 YYREEE (reference sequence). CDR3 protein: CASSLEGTSGTDTQYF. The DNA for the CDR3 is TGTGCCAGCAGCTTGGAAGGGACTAGCGGGACAGATACGCAGTATTTT.

This chain uses TRBV6-6 with TRBJ1-5; 8 bases align to TRBD1. Germline trimming cut 6 bases from V and 5 bases from J; bases unmatched to any gene: 6. Germline assignment: CDR1 MNHNY and CDR2 SVGAGI (reference sequence). This CDR3 is built from 14 residues. The CDR3: CASRFGQGDQPQHF. The CDR3 DNA follows: TGTGCCAGCAGATTTGGACAGGGTGATCAGCCCCAGCATTTT.

The rearrangement uses TRBV27 and TRBJ1-2, with 11 positions matching TRBD1. The germline gives CDR1 MNHEY, CDR2 SMNVEV (reference sequence). V shed 2 bases and J 2 bases; nucleotides not matched to a gene: 7. The length of the CDR3 is 17 residues. The CDR3 DNA follows: TGTGCCAGCAGTTTAACCGGGACAGGGGGTATAAACTATGGCTACACCTTC. Its translation: CASSLTGTGGINYGYTF.

This clone was seen at least ten times. The chain has TRBV5-1 and TRBJ2-7; maybe TRBD2 (5 bases). The CDR3 loop spans 14 amino acids. V lost 5 bases and J lost 5, with 17 bases in between. The germline V gene encodes CDR1 SGHRS and CDR2 YFSETQ. CDR3 sequence reads: CASRSVARLDEQYF. The CDR3 DNA reads as TGCGCCAGCAGAAGCGTAGCGCGGCTGGACGAGCAGTACTTC.

This clone was seen more than once but under ten times. The V call is TRBV5-1, the J call TRBJ2-3, with 10 bases lining up with TRBD2. The CDR3 totals 15 residues. Germline values: CDR1 SGHRS, CDR2 YFSETQ. V lost 4 bases and J lost 1; bases outside the gene matches: 3. This chain's CDR3 is CASSTGTSGTDTQYF. The CDR3 DNA sequence: TGCGCCAGCAGCACAGGGACTAGCGGCACAGATACGCAGTATTTT.

This clone was detected only a few times. The chain employs TRBV29-1 and TRBJ2-5; D is ambiguous. Germline CDR1 is SQVTM and CDR2 is ANQGSEA. This CDR3 contains 10 residues. The V and J ends lost 7 bases and 5 bases respectively, with 8 bases between them. The DNA for the CDR3 is TGCAGCGGGTATGTGGAGACCCAGTACTTC. The encoded protein is CSGYVETQYF.

This clone was detected once. The chain joins TRBV29-1 to TRBJ1-1, with D perhaps TRBD1 (5 bases). The V and J ends lost 3 bases and 4 bases respectively, with 9 bases between them. The CDR3 covers 12 residues. Looked up from germline, CDR1 is SQVTM and CDR2 is ANQGSEA. CDR3 nucleotide sequence: TGCAGCGTTGAGAGAGGGGTCACTGAAGCTTTCTTT. Translating it yields CSVERGVTEAFF.

This clone occurred a few times. The V call is TRBV11-3, the J call TRBJ1-2; 7 bases are a match to TRBD1. CDR3 size: 14 residues. Germline values: CDR1 SGHNT, CDR2 YENEEA. Losses at the gene ends were 3 bases for V and 6 bases for J; bases not matched to a gene: 7. As DNA, the CDR3 is TGTGCCAGCAGCTTCCCCCAGGGGGGGGATGGCTACACCTTC. Translation gives CASSFPQGGDGYTF.

The V call is TRBV19, the J call TRBJ2-5; a weak D match, TRBD2 (6 bases). Trimming stripped 3 bases from V and 1 base from J, with 18 bases between. The CDR3 extends over 17 amino acids. Germline-derived CDR1 and CDR2 are LNHDA and SQIVND (reference sequence). CDR3 sequence (DNA): TGTGCCAGTAGTATTTCGGGCGGGGTTACATTCCAAGAGACCCAGTACTTC. Protein: CASSISGGVTFQETQYF.

This clone counts as medium-sized. The chain is built from TRBV19 and TRBJ1-5; the D is unclear. Trimming cost V 7 bases and J 0 bases, with 4 bases left between them. The CDR3 is made up of 12 amino acids. Germline V gene sequence: CDR1 LNHDA, CDR2 SQIVND (reference sequence). CDR3 nucleotide sequence: TGTGCCAGTAAGGTTAGCAATCAGCCCCAGCATTTT. It is translated as CASKVSNQPQHF.

This clone was counted a few times. Germline is not matched at one junction end, which may reflect a read error. This rearrangement joins TRBV7-7 to TRBJ2-7, with 7 nucleotides matching TRBD2. The CDR3 is 13 amino acids. Germline CDR1 and CDR2: SSHAT and FNYEAQ (reference sequence). CDR3 amino acids: CASSQAGFDEQYF. CDR3 nucleotides: TGTGCTAGCAGCCAAGCGGGGTTCGACGAGCAGTACTTC.

This clone has only one observation. The chain joins TRBV2 to TRBJ1-1, with D tentatively TRBD1 (6 bases). Germline CDR1 reads SNHLY; CDR2 reads FYNNEI. The V and J ends lost 3 bases and 5 bases respectively, with 13 bases between them. The CDR3 sequence is 14 residues long. The CDR3: CASSDFGGGTEAFF. DNA of the CDR3: TGTGCCAGCAGTGATTTTGGGGGCGGGACTGAAGCTTTCTTT.

This chain connects TRBV4-1 to TRBJ2-3; TRBD2 aligns across 8 bases. The CDR3 covers 17 residues. V dropped 5 bases and J dropped 4; count of bases not matched to a gene: 14. Looked up from germline, CDR1 is MGHRA and CDR2 is YSYEKL. CDR3 region: CASSGSFQGGGPDTQYF. The CDR3 nucleotides are TGCGCCAGCAGCGGAAGCTTCCAGGGCGGGGGGCCAGATACGCAGTATTTT.

V is TRBV27 and J is TRBJ1-1; 7 bases are shared with TRBD1. After removal of 4 bases from V and 1 base from J, the junction contained 6 bases not matched to a gene. Germline V gene sequence: CDR1 MNHEY, CDR2 SMNVEV (reference sequence). This CDR3 is built from 15 residues. The CDR3 coding sequence is TGTGCCAGCAGTTGGGGACAGATTGGGAACACTGAAGCTTTCTTT. It is translated as CASSWGQIGNTEAFF.

The V and J genes are TRBV5-6 and TRBJ1-2; no reliable D call. Germline CDR1 SGHDT, CDR2 YYEEEE. With 0 bases removed from V and 5 bases from J, the gap between germline ends came to 8 bases. CDR3 length: 13 residues. CDR3: CASSLESWYGYTF. The CDR3 bases are TGTGCCAGCAGCTTGGAGTCCTGGTATGGCTACACCTTC.

V usage is TRBV19 and J usage is TRBJ2-5; tentatively, D is TRBD2 (6 bases). The CDR3 runs 14 residues. CDR1 is LNHDA and CDR2 is SQIVND in the germline V gene (reference sequence). V was cut by 4 bases and J by 2 bases, with 11 bases left in between. In nucleotides, the CDR3 is TGTGCCAGTAGTAATCGGGGGTTTCAAGAGACCCAGTACTTC. Amino acids: CASSNRGFQETQYF.

This clone was recorded a few times. The V gene is TRBV7-9, the J gene TRBJ2-6, with a possible D match to TRBD1 (5 bases). The CDR3 runs 17 residues. Per germline, CDR1 SEHNR and CDR2 FQNEAQ (reference sequence). V was trimmed by 5 bases and J by 0 bases, leaving 14 bases between them. CDR3 in DNA: TGTGCCAGCAGCCCTCAGAGAGACAGCTCTGGGGCCAACGTCCTGACTTTC. Amino acids: CASSPQRDSSGANVLTF.

V gene TRBV18 combines with J gene TRBJ1-3; 8 nucleotides match TRBD1. J lost 0 bases, V lost 4 bases, and 5 bases had no gene match. This CDR3 spans 16 amino acids. Germline-derived CDR1 and CDR2 are KGHSH and LQKENI. In DNA form, the CDR3 reads TGTGCCAGCTCACGGGACAGGCGAAGCTCTGGAAACACCATATATTTT. Its translation is CASSRDRRSSGNTIYF.

The J gene is TRBJ1-5, the V gene TRBV7-6, with D possibly matching TRBD1 (5 bases). Trimming removed 5 bases at V and 4 bases at J, with 18 bases between. The germline V gene has CDR1 SGHVS and CDR2 FNYEAQ. This CDR3 spans 16 amino acids. DNA of the CDR3: TGTGCCAGCAGCCCTAATGCAGGGTTCGCAAATCAGCCCCAGCATTTT. Translation gives CASSPNAGFANQPQHF.

The chain is built from TRBV5-1 and TRBJ2-3; the D is unclear. Germline-derived CDR1 and CDR2 are SGHRS and YFSETQ. CDR3 length equals 15 residues. Trimming pared 0 bases from V and 0 bases from J, leaving 8 bases between. CDR3 sequence: CASSLGRISTDTQYF. CDR3 DNA sequence: TGCGCCAGCAGCTTGGGCAGAATTAGCACAGATACGCAGTATTTT.

The chain recombines TRBV7-9 with TRBJ1-2, with 12 bases lining up with TRBD1. CDR3 size: 18 residues. The trim removed 2 bases at V and 1 base at J, leaving 8 bases unmatched. The germline V gene has CDR1 SEHNR and CDR2 FQNEAQ (reference sequence). Here the CDR3 reads CASSLPSGTGGRNYGYTF. CDR3 DNA sequence: TGTGCCAGCAGCTTACCCTCGGGGACAGGGGGCCGTAACTATGGCTACACCTTC.

The chain uses TRBV7-8 and TRBJ2-2; perhaps TRBD2 as D (6 bases). With 1 base removed from V and 1 base from J, the gap between germline ends came to 7 bases. The CDR3 runs to 15 residues. Germline V lookup: CDR1 SGHVS, CDR2 FQNEAQ. The CDR3 DNA is TGTGCCAGCAGCTTAGACGGGAGGAACACCGGGGAGCTGTTTTTT. Its translation is CASSLDGRNTGELFF.

This clone occurred once. V and J are TRBV5-1 and TRBJ1-1; D might be TRBD1 (5 bases). Germline V gene sequence: CDR1 SGHRS, CDR2 YFSETQ. Trimming stripped 4 bases from V and 0 bases from J, with 16 bases between. The CDR3 spans 16 residues. The CDR3 region has the DNA TGCGCCAGCAGCCGGGGGGACGGACCCCTGAACACTGAAGCTTTCTTT. Translating it yields CASSRGDGPLNTEAFF.

The V and J genes are TRBV15 and TRBJ2-6, with D perhaps matching TRBD1 (7 bases). This CDR3 comprises 19 residues. CDR1 LNHNV and CDR2 YYDKDF come from the germline V gene (reference sequence). V lost 0 bases, J lost 0 bases, and 15 bases lay in between. The CDR3 region has the DNA TGTGCCACCAGCAGAGAAAGGGGCGGGACAGCCTCTGGGGCCAACGTCCTGACTTTC. It is translated as CATSRERGGTASGANVLTF.

V gene TRBV2 combines with J gene TRBJ1-2; weak D call: TRBD1 (6 bases). Trimming removed 6 bases from V and 6 bases from J, with 17 bases in between. The CDR3 sequence is 14 residues long. Germline lookup yields CDR1 SNHLY and CDR2 FYNNEI. The CDR3 spells CASSAPWTAHGYTF. CDR3 in DNA: TGTGCCAGCAGCGCCCCCTGGACAGCCCATGGCTACACCTTC.

V and J are TRBV6-5 and TRBJ1-2; 8 positions agree with TRBD1. This CDR3 is 15 amino acids long. The V and J ends lost 0 bases and 4 bases, in that order; junction bases with no gene match: 4. The V gene's germline CDR1 is MNHEY and CDR2 SVGAGI. The CDR3 nucleotides are TGTGCCAGCAGTTACTCCGGGGACAGGATCTATGGCTACACCTTC. Translation: CASSYSGDRIYGYTF.